Given below is one T cell receptor (beta chain) in context. Clones were read by immunoSEQ multiplex PCR, and TCRdb kept only the in-frame ones, dropping some. The table has around 500,000 clones, around four fifths seen once. Germline CDR1 SEHNR, CDR2 FQNEAQ (reference sequence). This CDR3 has 14 residues. With V trimmed by 5 bases and J by 7 bases, 4 bases remained unmatched. The data derive from a study of shared clonotypes between healthy human individuals. Sequencing was done on a sample of PBMCs. The V and J genes are TRBV7-9 and TRBJ1-6, with 8 bases identical to TRBD1. This TCR was sampled from a woman between 40 and 55 years old in good health. Some clones in this sample may be carry-over from other donors' samples. Here the CDR3 DNA reads TGTGCCAGCAGCAGAGGACAGGGCAATTCACCCCTCCACTTT. Protein product: CASSRGQGNSPLHF.